One and the same sample provided the 29 T cell receptor beta chains below, sequenced in a study of OX40 agonist ivuxolimab in advanced cancers. Assay used: immunoSEQ multiplex PCR; TCRdb lists only in-frame clones, some missing. The sample lists about 79,000 clones; 94% were seen once. Sequenced here: CD4+ or CD8+ T cells sorted from blood, sampled in a trial of the OX40 agonist ivuxolimab. These receptors came from an adult with an advanced solid tumor such as melanoma, head and neck, liver or kidney cancer.

This chain links TRBV9 with TRBJ1-5; D perhaps matches TRBD1 (5 bases). Germline CDR1 and CDR2: SGDLS and YYNGEE. Trimming stripped 0 bases from V and 2 bases from J, with 9 bases between. CDR3 length: 15 residues. The CDR3 region is CASSVDGGGNQPQHF. The CDR3 region has the DNA TGTGCCAGCAGCGTAGATGGGGGAGGCAATCAGCCCCAGCATTTT.

This rearrangement joins TRBV15 to TRBJ2-7; 7 nucleotides align to TRBD2. CDR1 LNHNV and CDR2 YYDKDF come from the germline V gene (reference sequence). The CDR3 is made up of 16 amino acids. The ends lost 0 bases at V and 1 base at J; junction bases unmatched: 6. This chain's CDR3 is CATSRDRSGTSYEQYF. CDR3 nucleotides: TGTGCCACCAGCAGAGATCGGAGCGGGACTTCCTACGAGCAGTACTTC.

The table lists this clone with a count of one. The chain has TRBV4-1 and TRBJ2-7, with D tentatively TRBD1 (5 bases). Germline CDR1 MGHRA, CDR2 YSYEKL. The germline V and J ends were trimmed by 1 base and 1 base, with 8 bases remaining between them. CDR3 size: 14 residues. The CDR3 nucleotides are TGCGCCAGCAGCCAAGGGGCAGGGTCCTACGAGCAGTACTTC. It encodes CASSQGAGSYEQYF.

The gene calls are TRBV7-9 and TRBJ1-3, with no clear D. The CDR3 covers 13 residues. Trimming took off 3 bases at V and 8 bases at J, with 11 bases between the two ends. Germline-derived CDR1 and CDR2 are SEHNR and FQNEAQ (reference sequence). The DNA for the CDR3 is TGTGCCAGCAGCTTTACCGGTCGGGACACCATATATTTT. Amino acids: CASSFTGRDTIYF.

This chain uses TRBV28 with TRBJ1-1; no clear D. The CDR3 runs to 14 residues. Germline CDR1 is MDHEN and CDR2 is SYDVKM. V was cut by 2 bases and J by 5 bases, with 12 bases left in between. The CDR3, as DNA: TGTGCCAGCAGTTTAGGGAATTATAATACTGAAGCTTTCTTT. It codes for CASSLGNYNTEAFF.

The J gene is TRBJ2-7, the V gene TRBV10-3; the match to TRBD1 covers 10 bases. CDR3 length: 14 amino acids. V trimming: 2 bases; J trimming: 6 bases; junction bases outside the gene matches: 4. The germline V gene has CDR1 ENHRY and CDR2 SYGVKD. Here the CDR3 reads CAISEPGTGVEQYF. The CDR3 nucleotides read TGTGCCATCAGTGAGCCCGGGACAGGGGTCGAGCAGTACTTC.

CDR3 residues: CASSEVNNRHNEQFF. CDR3 nucleotide sequence: TGTGCCAGCAGTGAAGTTAACAATAGGCACAATGAGCAGTTCTTC. The chain couples TRBV2 to TRBJ2-1; D is unclear. The CDR3 sequence is 15 residues long. Germline assignment: CDR1 SNHLY and CDR2 FYNNEI. V was trimmed by 1 base and J by 5 bases, leaving 12 bases between them.

The table lists this clone with a count of one. The chain joins TRBV5-1 to TRBJ2-5, with D tentatively TRBD1 or TRBD2 (6 bases each). The CDR3 runs 17 residues. Trimming took 2 bases from V and 1 from J, leaving 18 bases between them. Per germline, CDR1 SGHRS and CDR2 YFSETQ. The CDR3 sequence is CASSFYRGAFAQETQYF. Written as DNA, the CDR3 is TGCGCCAGCAGCTTCTATAGGGGGGCGTTCGCCCAAGAGACCCAGTACTTC.

V gene TRBV6-5 combines with J gene TRBJ1-1; tentatively, D is TRBD1 (6 bases). Germline CDR1 reads MNHEY; CDR2 reads SVGAGI. CDR3 size: 14 residues. V lost 4 bases and J 5 bases, leaving 14 bases between the germline ends. The CDR3 sequence: CASSFLTGETEAFF. The CDR3 DNA follows: TGTGCCAGCAGTTTTCTGACAGGAGAGACTGAAGCTTTCTTT.

The sample holds one count of this clone. The CDR3 region has the DNA TGCGCCAGCAGCTGGGAAAGAGCGGGAGGGCCCTCCTACGAGCAGTACTTC. Residues: CASSWERAGGPSYEQYF. The chain carries TRBV5-1 and TRBJ2-5, with 10 bases fitting TRBD2. The DNA matches TRBJ2-7 better at its end, which makes the J call doubtful. The CDR3 loop spans 17 amino acids. Germline V gene lookup returns CDR1 SGHRS and CDR2 YFSETQ.

This sequence joins TRBV6-1 and TRBJ2-7; possibly TRBD1 for D (5 bases). The CDR3 runs to 16 residues. Germline CDR1 and CDR2: MNHNS and SASEGT. Deletions cut 1 base from V and 3 bases from J, with 16 bases between. The CDR3 region is CASSEVTAQEVYEQYF. CDR3 nucleotides: TGTGCCAGCAGTGAAGTGACAGCTCAGGAAGTCTACGAGCAGTACTTC.

The genes are TRBV5-4 and TRBJ2-1; 15 bases line up with TRBD2. The length of the CDR3 is 15 residues. Germline CDR1 reads SGHNT; CDR2 reads YYREEE (reference sequence). V dropped 2 bases and J dropped 8; count of bases not matched to a gene: 2. CDR3 in DNA: TGTGCCAGCAGCTTCGGGACTAGCGGGGGGTATGAGCAGTTCTTC. It specifies CASSFGTSGGYEQFF.

The gene calls are TRBV5-1 and TRBJ1-4; the match to TRBD1 covers 7 bases. Trimming took 4 bases from V and 16 from J; bases not matched to a gene: 10. The length of the CDR3 is 12 residues. Germline assignment: CDR1 SGHRS and CDR2 YFSETQ. CDR3 in amino acids: CASSTTTGERFF. CDR3 in DNA: TGCGCCAGCAGCACTACTACAGGGGAGCGGTTTTTT.

The chain joins TRBV4-1 to TRBJ1-2, with 9 bases identical to TRBD1. Germline V lookup: CDR1 MGHRA, CDR2 YSYEKL. The J segment lost 4 bases and the V segment lost 2 bases, leaving 8 bases of the junction unmatched. The length of the CDR3 is 16 residues. CDR3 protein: CASSQFTGGSGYGYTF. In DNA, the CDR3 is TGCGCCAGCAGCCAATTTACAGGGGGCTCTGGCTATGGCTACACCTTC.

CDR3 loop: CASSLNPTGRGYTF. DNA for the CDR3: TGTGCCAGCAGTTTAAATCCGACAGGGAGAGGCTACACCTTC. J is TRBJ1-2 and V is TRBV6-5; TRBD1 agrees at 7 bases. Germline CDR1 is MNHEY and CDR2 is SVGAGI. The CDR3 is 14 amino acids. The V gene end was trimmed by 4 bases and the J gene end by 8 bases; junction bases not matched to a gene: 10.

The V and J genes are TRBV7-9 and TRBJ2-7; no reliable D call. The germline V and J ends were trimmed by 6 bases and 5 bases, with 14 bases remaining between them. The CDR3 length is 13 residues. From germline, CDR1 is SEHNR and CDR2 FQNEAQ (reference sequence). CDR3 bases: TGTGCCAGCAGTCCGGGCTCCGTAGACGAGCAGTACTTC. Its translation: CASSPGSVDEQYF.

J is TRBJ2-7 and V is TRBV2; unclear D gene. Germline CDR1 is SNHLY and CDR2 is FYNNEI. Trimming removed 4 bases at V and 6 bases at J, with 13 bases between. This CDR3 is 13 amino acids long. CDR3 coding DNA: TGTGCCAGCAGTGTTTACAAGGATCTCGAGCAGTACTTC. Translated: CASSVYKDLEQYF.

The rearrangement links TRBV2 to TRBJ1-1; the D is unclear. Trimming shortened V by 0 bases and J by 10 bases, and 15 bases separated the two germline ends. The CDR3 is 14 amino acids. Per germline, CDR1 SNHLY and CDR2 FYNNEI. The CDR3 DNA sequence: TGTGCCAGCAGTGAAGCGGGCGACTCCGAGGGAGCTTTCTTT. It codes for CASSEAGDSEGAFF. Supplemented by reference TRBV2 and TRBJ1-1, the full variable domain reads EPEVTQTPSHQVTQMGQEVILRCVPISNHLYFYWYRQILGQKVEFLVSFYNNEISEKSEIFDDQFSVERPDGSNFTLKIRSTKLEDSAMYFCASSEAGDSEGAFFGQGTRLTVV.

This chain's CDR3 is CASSGDPDTQYF. CDR3 nucleotides: TGTGCCAGCAGTGGGGACCCAGATACGCAGTATTTT. The gene calls are TRBV2 and TRBJ2-3, with D tentatively TRBD1 or TRBD2 (5 bases each). V lost 4 bases and J 4 bases, leaving 6 bases between the germline ends. CDR3 length: 12 amino acids. Germline V CDR1 and CDR2: SNHLY, FYNNEI.

This chain uses TRBV13 with TRBJ2-2; 11 bases are a match to TRBD2. Germline V CDR1 and CDR2: PRHDT, FYEKMQ (reference sequence). The CDR3 spans 15 residues. Germline trimming cut 7 bases from V and 4 bases from J; bases unmatched to any gene: 5. CDR3 amino acids: CASIAGGPATGELFF. Written as DNA, the CDR3 is TGTGCCAGCATAGCGGGAGGGCCGGCCACCGGGGAGCTGTTTTTT.

V gene TRBV4-1 combines with J gene TRBJ1-2; 9 nucleotides align to TRBD1. V trimming: 1 base; J trimming: 0 bases; junction bases outside the gene matches: 9. Germline V lookup: CDR1 MGHRA, CDR2 YSYEKL. The CDR3 is 18 amino acids. The CDR3 loop reads CASSQGRTGATPNYGYTF. The CDR3 coding sequence is TGCGCCAGCAGCCAAGGAAGGACAGGGGCAACCCCTAACTATGGCTACACCTTC.

The chain recombines TRBV19 with TRBJ1-5, with D tentatively TRBD1 (5 bases). This CDR3 spans 13 amino acids. Germline assignment: CDR1 LNHDA and CDR2 SQIVND (reference sequence). V was pared by 3 bases and J by 2 bases, with 5 bases between. DNA for the CDR3: TGTGCCAGTAGTATGGGGGGCAATCAGCCCCAGCATTTT. It yields the protein CASSMGGNQPQHF.

Remarks on this clone: The sample contains more than one DNA sequence encoding this CDR3. The V gene is TRBV6-5, the J gene TRBJ1-2, with a possible D match to TRBD1 (5 bases). Looked up from germline, CDR1 is MNHEY and CDR2 is SVGAGI. The CDR3 totals 12 residues. Trimming left V 0 bases short and J 8 bases short, with 7 bases between. CDR3: CASSYSGEGYTF. CDR3 sequence (DNA): TGTGCCAGCAGTTACTCAGGGGAAGGCTACACCTTC.

The chain is built from TRBV4-1 and TRBJ1-1; no reliable D call. This CDR3 is 12 amino acids long. V gave up 1 base and J gave up 1 base, with 1 base separating them. Per germline, CDR1 MGHRA and CDR2 YSYEKL. In DNA, the CDR3 is TGCGCCAGCAGCCAAGGGAACACTGAAGCTTTCTTT. It translates to CASSQGNTEAFF.

The chain employs TRBV9 and TRBJ2-7, with TRBD2 identical over 13 bases. The CDR3 is 15 amino acids. Germline trimming cut 4 bases from V and 3 bases from J; bases unmatched to any gene: 4. The germline gives CDR1 SGDLS, CDR2 YYNGEE. The CDR3 sequence is CASSPGTSGVYEQYF. Written as DNA, the CDR3 is TGTGCCAGCAGCCCGGGGACTAGCGGGGTCTACGAGCAGTACTTC.

The gene calls are TRBV27 and TRBJ2-5; TRBD1 agrees at 7 bases. The CDR3 has 14 residues. The germline gives CDR1 MNHEY, CDR2 SMNVEV (reference sequence). The J segment lost 0 bases and the V segment lost 5 bases, leaving 3 bases of the junction unmatched. The CDR3 sequence is CASSLTGDQETQYF. The CDR3, as DNA: TGTGCCAGCAGTCTAACAGGGGACCAAGAGACCCAGTACTTC.

This sequence joins TRBV27 and TRBJ2-1; D remains ambiguous. The CDR3 has 12 residues. Germline V CDR1 and CDR2: MNHEY, SMNVEV (reference sequence). V lost 2 bases and J lost 9, with 8 bases in between. The CDR3 DNA follows: TGTGCCAGCAGTTTACAAGGTTCTGAGCAGTTCTTC. It is translated as CASSLQGSEQFF.

This chain joins TRBV6-5 and TRBJ2-3; D may be TRBD2 (5 bases). Germline V gene data show CDR1 as MNHEY and CDR2 as SVGAGI. Trimming left V 2 bases short and J 6 bases short, with 9 bases between. CDR3 length: 13 amino acids. CDR3 protein: CASSYPGMDTQYF. DNA of the CDR3: TGTGCCAGCAGTTACCCCGGGATGGATACGCAGTATTTT.

The chain recombines TRBV2 with TRBJ2-1; D not certain. V shed 7 bases and J shed 7 bases, with 14 bases lying between them. Germline V gene data show CDR1 as SNHLY and CDR2 as FYNNEI. CDR3 length: 13 amino acids. The CDR3 DNA reads TGTGCCAGCACCTTTTTACAAGGGAATGAGCAGTTCTTC. Its protein product is CASTFLQGNEQFF.